This is a list of T cell receptor beta chains from one sample in a study of OX40 agonist ivuxolimab in advanced cancers. TCRdb's copy holds only in-frame clones and misses some; the assay was immunoSEQ multiplex PCR. The profile shows just under 85,000 clones, roughly 83% of them singletons. The starting material was CD4+ or CD8+ T cells sorted from blood, obtained in a trial of the OX40 agonist ivuxolimab. The receptors stem from an adult with an advanced solid tumor such as melanoma, head and neck, liver or kidney cancer. Both conserved end residues are part of each CDR3. The D gene is left open where the match is weak. For some rows the clone size is stated as once, few or many, or as a class when expanded; others skip it.

- TRBJ1-5 15 TRBV9 - TGTGCCAGCAGCGTAGGTGATTATAGCAATCAGCCCCAGCATTTT CASSVGDYSNQPQHF
- TRBJ1-1 15 TRBV30 - TGTGCCTACCGCGCAGGCCTTAGTGTGAACACTGAAGCTTTCTTT CAYRAGLSVNTEAFF
TRBD2 TRBJ2-1 13 TRBV14 - TGTGCCAGCAGCAAACTAGCGGTAGGTGAGCAGTTCTTC CASSKLAVGEQFF
- TRBJ1-5 16 TRBV30 - TGTGCCTGGAGTGCGGTCGGGGTGGGTAGCAATCAGCCCCAGCATTTT CAWSAVGVGSNQPQHF
TRBD2 TRBJ2-3 16 TRBV4-1 - TGCGCCAGCAGCCAATTTACTAGCGGGGGGACGGGTACGCAGTATTTT CASSQFTSGGTGTQYF
- TRBJ1-5 16 TRBV7-2 once TGTGCCAGCAGCTTAGGAGGTGACCCGAGGACTCAGCCCCAGCATTTT CASSLGGDPRTQPQHF
- TRBJ1-1 13 TRBV5-1 - TGCGCCAGCAGCCTCGGGGGGGCCCCTGAAGCTTTCTTT CASSLGGAPEAFF
- TRBJ2-1 15 TRBV11-3 few TGTGCCAGCAGCTTGTTCCAGGCCCCAGAGAATGAGCAGTTCTTC CASSLFQAPENEQFF
TRBD1 TRBJ1-5 20 TRBV19 - TGTGCCAGTAGTAGGTCGAGGTGGACAGGTCCCCCGACTAGCAATCAGCCCCAGCATTTT CASSRSRWTGPPTSNQPQHF
TRBD1 TRBJ2-7 13 TRBV18 - TGTGCCAGCTCACCGGGACAGGGTTCCTCAGGCTACTTC CASSPGQGSSGYF
- TRBJ2-2 15 TRBV7-2 - TGTGCCAGCAGCTTAGACTCTTCGAACACCGGGGAGCTGTTTTTT CASSLDSSNTGELFF
- TRBJ1-6 16 TRBV7-6 - TGTGCCAGCAGCTTAGGAACAGGGTTTTCTAATTCACCCCTCCACTTT CASSLGTGFSNSPLHF
TRBD2 TRBJ2-5 15 TRBV5-1 - TGCGCCAGCAGCTTCAACGGGGGGGTACAAGAGACCCAGTACTTC CASSFNGGVQETQYF
- TRBJ2-7 14 TRBV6-5 - TGTGCCAGCAGTTATCTGACAGGCACCTACGAGCAGTACTTC CASSYLTGTYEQYF
- TRBJ2-5 14 TRBV7-9 - TGTGCCAGCAGCTTCTTTAGCGACCAAGAGACCCAGTACTTC CASSFFSDQETQYF
TRBD1 TRBJ2-3 15 TRBV18 - TGTGCCAGCTCACCTCGGGACAGGGACACAGATACGCAGTATTTT CASSPRDRDTDTQYF
- TRBJ2-3 12 TRBV12-5 - TGTGCTAGTGGTTTGTCCACAGATACGCAGTATTTT CASGLSTDTQYF
TRBD2 TRBJ2-5 14 TRBV7-3 - TGTGCCAGCAGCCCGGGACTAGTAGAAGAGACCCAGTACTTC CASSPGLVEETQYF
TRBD1 TRBJ1-3 16 TRBV7-8 many TGTGCCAGCAGCTTAGGGGGACAGAACTCTGGAAACACCATATATTTT CASSLGGQNSGNTIYF
TRBD1 TRBJ2-3 16 TRBV2 - TGTGCCAGCGAAAATACAAGGACAGGGTGGACAGATACGCAGTATTTT CASENTRTGWTDTQYF
TRBD2 TRBJ2-1 16 TRBV5-1 - TGCGCCAGCAGCTTTCCCGGGACTAGCGGGAGAAGTGAGCAGTTCTTC CASSFPGTSGRSEQFF
- TRBJ2-7 14 TRBV11-2 - TGTGCCAGCAGCTTATCCCGGACGGCCTACGAGCAGTACTTC CASSLSRTAYEQYF
TRBD2 TRBJ2-2 15 TRBV7-9 - TGTGCCAGCAGCTTTAGCGGGCGGAACACCGGGGAGCTGTTTTTT CASSFSGRNTGELFF
TRBD2 TRBJ2-5 15 TRBV9 - TGTGCCAGCAGCGTATGGCGGGGGGGCTCAGAGACCCAGTACTTC CASSVWRGGSETQYF
- TRBJ2-1 15 TRBV7-2 - TGTGCCAGCAGCCAGACAGGAGGAGGTTACAATGAGCAGTTCTTC CASSQTGGGYNEQFF
TRBD2 TRBJ2-1 15 TRBV2 - TGTGCCAGCAGTGACTATACTAGCGGGAGCTATGAGCAGTTCTTC CASSDYTSGSYEQFF
- TRBJ2-3 13 TRBV5-1 - TGCGCCAGCAGGTCGAGAGGTACAGATACGCAGTATTTT CASRSRGTDTQYF
TRBD1 TRBJ1-4 13 TRBV5-1 few TGCGCCAGCAGCTTCGCCAGGGGGGAAAAACTGTTTTTT CASSFARGEKLFF
TRBD1 TRBJ1-6 16 TRBV6-6 - TGTGCCAGCAGTTCGATTTGGGACAGCTTGAATTCACCCCTCCACTTT CASSSIWDSLNSPLHF
- TRBJ2-7 12 TRBV11-3 once TGTGCCAGCAGCCGCAGGAACTACGAGCAGTACTTC CASSRRNYEQYF
- TRBJ1-4 15 TRBV6-6 few TGTGCCAGCAGTTATCTAGGAACAACTAATGAAAAACTGTTTTTT CASSYLGTTNEKLFF
TRBD2 TRBJ2-3 16 TRBV18 once TGTGCCAGCTCACGGCGGGAGGGAAGGCGCACAGATACGCAGTATTTT CASSRREGRRTDTQYF
TRBD2 TRBJ2-2 17 TRBV5-1 - TGCGCCAGCAGCTTGGGACTAGCGGGAGGGAACACCGGGGAGCTGTTTTTT CASSLGLAGGNTGELFF
- TRBJ2-2 13 TRBV7-3 - TGTGCCAGCAGCCGGGTAGACACCGGGGAGCTGTTTTTT CASSRVDTGELFF
TRBD1 TRBJ1-5 14 TRBV19 - TGTGCCAGTACCACGACAGGGGGCAATCAGCCCCAGCATTTT CASTTTGGNQPQHF
TRBD1 TRBJ1-2 14 TRBV6-6 - TGTGCCAGCAGCCGCGAACAGGGGCGCTATGGCTACACCTTC CASSREQGRYGYTF
TRBD2 TRBJ2-3 15 TRBV11-1 few TGTGCCAGCAGCCGTCAGTTAGCGGGGTCAGATACGCAGTATTTT CASSRQLAGSDTQYF
- TRBJ1-5 15 TRBV18 - TGTGCCAGCTCACGGGAGGGTTTGGGAGGACAGCCCCAGCATTTT CASSREGLGGQPQHF
TRBD1 TRBJ1-4 16 TRBV4-1 - TGCGCCAGCAGCCGAGGACAGGGTACAACTAATGAAAAACTGTTTTTT CASSRGQGTTNEKLFF
TRBD2 TRBJ2-1 17 TRBV10-1 once TGCGCCACCCCCTTTAGTAGCGGGAGTCGTTGGGATAATGAGCAGTTCTTC CATPFSSGSRWDNEQFF
- TRBJ1-4 14 TRBV9 - TGTGCCAGCAGCCCCGGCGGGGGTAATGAAAAACTGTTTTTT CASSPGGGNEKLFF
- TRBJ1-2 12 TRBV27 - TGTGCCAGCAAAGGGGCTGGGTATGGCTACACCTTC CASKGAGYGYTF
- TRBJ1-1 12 TRBV19 once TGTGCCAGTAGGGACAGGAACACTGAAGCTTTCTTT CASRDRNTEAFF
TRBD1 TRBJ2-7 15 TRBV5-4 - TGTGCCAGCAGCCGAACGGGACAGGGAGTCTACGAGCAGTACTTC CASSRTGQGVYEQYF
- TRBJ1-3 15 TRBV14 - TGTGCCAGCAGCCAACTCGGGGGAGGTGGAAACACCATATATTTT CASSQLGGGGNTIYF
- TRBJ2-1 14 TRBV18 - TGTGCCAGCTCACCGGTTCCCCTTAACAATGAGCAGTTCTTC CASSPVPLNNEQFF
- TRBJ2-7 12 TRBV30 - TGTGCCTGGTCGCAGGCGTCCTACGAGCAGTACTTC CAWSQASYEQYF
- TRBJ1-1 12 TRBV7-3 - TGTGCCAGCACAACCCGGGGCGCTGAAGCTTTCTTT CASTTRGAEAFF
- TRBJ1-2 11 TRBV20-1 - TGCAGTGCTAGTCAGGGTAATGGCTACACCTTC CSASQGNGYTF
- TRBJ1-5 14 TRBV13 - TGTGCCAGCAGCTTAAGCCCTGGGTATCAGCCCCAGCATTTT CASSLSPGYQPQHF
TRBD2 TRBJ2-1 16 TRBV25-1 - TGTGCCAGCAGTGCCCCAGCGGGAGGGGTCGGTAATGAGCAGTTCTTC CASSAPAGGVGNEQFF
- TRBJ2-2 14 TRBV11-2 - TGTGCCAGCAGCTTCGGACAGAACACCGGGGAGCTGTTTTTT CASSFGQNTGELFF